This T cell receptor (beta chain) stems from a study of siplizumab effects on memory and regulatory T cells. Sequencing was performed with immunoSEQ multiplex PCR; in TCRdb, only in-frame clones are kept and a portion is missing. The top ten clones hold roughly 0.61% of a sample with 90,000 to 120,000 clones, about 93% of them seen once. This CDR3 is built from 13 residues. Deletions cut 0 bases from V and 6 bases from J, with 10 bases between. Germline loops: CDR1 SGHRS, CDR2 YFSETQ. Sample: Tregs sorted from blood. The chain joins TRBV5-1 to TRBJ2-7; no definite D call. This clonotype was sampled from a human donor in good health. CDR3 amino acids: CASSLARAGEQYF. CDR3 nucleotide sequence: TGCGCCAGCAGCTTGGCCAGAGCAGGCGAGCAGTACTTC.